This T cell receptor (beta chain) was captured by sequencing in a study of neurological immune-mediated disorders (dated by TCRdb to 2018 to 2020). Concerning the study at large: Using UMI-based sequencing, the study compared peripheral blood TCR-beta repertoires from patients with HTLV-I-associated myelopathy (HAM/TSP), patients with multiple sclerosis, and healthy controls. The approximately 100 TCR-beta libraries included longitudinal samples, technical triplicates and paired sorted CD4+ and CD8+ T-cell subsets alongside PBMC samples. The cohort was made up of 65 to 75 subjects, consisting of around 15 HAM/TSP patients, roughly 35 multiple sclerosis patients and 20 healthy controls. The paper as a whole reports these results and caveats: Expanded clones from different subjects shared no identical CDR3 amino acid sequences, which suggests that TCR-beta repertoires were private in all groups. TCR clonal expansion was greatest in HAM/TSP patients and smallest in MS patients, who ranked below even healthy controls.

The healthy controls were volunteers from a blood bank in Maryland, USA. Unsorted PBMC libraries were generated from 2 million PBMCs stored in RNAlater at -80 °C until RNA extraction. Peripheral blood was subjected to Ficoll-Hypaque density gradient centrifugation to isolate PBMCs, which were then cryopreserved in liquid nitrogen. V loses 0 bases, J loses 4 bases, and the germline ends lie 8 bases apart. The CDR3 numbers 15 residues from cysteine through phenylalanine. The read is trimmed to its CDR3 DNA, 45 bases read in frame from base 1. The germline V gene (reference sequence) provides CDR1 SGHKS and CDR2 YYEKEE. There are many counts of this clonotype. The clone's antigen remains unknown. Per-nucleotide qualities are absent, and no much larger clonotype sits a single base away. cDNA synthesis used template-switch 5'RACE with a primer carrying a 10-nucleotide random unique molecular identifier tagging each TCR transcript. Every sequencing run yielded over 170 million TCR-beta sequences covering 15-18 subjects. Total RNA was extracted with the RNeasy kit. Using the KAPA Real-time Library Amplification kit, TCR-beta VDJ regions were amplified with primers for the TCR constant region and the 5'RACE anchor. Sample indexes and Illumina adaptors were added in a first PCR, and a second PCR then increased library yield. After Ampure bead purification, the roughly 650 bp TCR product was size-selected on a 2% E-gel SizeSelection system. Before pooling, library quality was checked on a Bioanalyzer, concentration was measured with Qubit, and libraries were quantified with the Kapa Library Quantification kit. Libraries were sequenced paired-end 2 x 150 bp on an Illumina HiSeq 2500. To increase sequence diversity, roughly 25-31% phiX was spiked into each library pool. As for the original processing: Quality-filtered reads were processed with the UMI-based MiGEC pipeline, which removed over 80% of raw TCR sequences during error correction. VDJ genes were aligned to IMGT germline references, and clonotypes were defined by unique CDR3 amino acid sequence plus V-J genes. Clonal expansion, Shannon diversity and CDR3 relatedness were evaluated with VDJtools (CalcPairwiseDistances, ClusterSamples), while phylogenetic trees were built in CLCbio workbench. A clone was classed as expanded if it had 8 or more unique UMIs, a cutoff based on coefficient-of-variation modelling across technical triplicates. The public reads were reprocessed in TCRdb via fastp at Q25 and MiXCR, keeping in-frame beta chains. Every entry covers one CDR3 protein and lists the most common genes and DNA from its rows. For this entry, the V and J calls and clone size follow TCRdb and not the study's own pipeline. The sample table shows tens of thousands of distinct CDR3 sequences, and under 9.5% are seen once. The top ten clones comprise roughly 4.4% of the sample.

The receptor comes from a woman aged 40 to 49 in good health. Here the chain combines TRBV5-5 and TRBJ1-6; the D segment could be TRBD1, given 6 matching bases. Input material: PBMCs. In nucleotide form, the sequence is TGTGCCAGCAGCTTGGGCAGGGGTTATAATTCACCCCTCCACTTT. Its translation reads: CASSLGRGYNSPLHF. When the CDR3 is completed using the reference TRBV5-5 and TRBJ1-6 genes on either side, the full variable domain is DAGVTQSPTHLIKTRGQQVTLRCSPISGHKSVSWYQQVLGQGPQFIFQYYEKEERGRGNFPDRFSARQFPNYSSELNVNALLLGDSALYLCASSLGRGYNSPLHFGNGTRLTVT.